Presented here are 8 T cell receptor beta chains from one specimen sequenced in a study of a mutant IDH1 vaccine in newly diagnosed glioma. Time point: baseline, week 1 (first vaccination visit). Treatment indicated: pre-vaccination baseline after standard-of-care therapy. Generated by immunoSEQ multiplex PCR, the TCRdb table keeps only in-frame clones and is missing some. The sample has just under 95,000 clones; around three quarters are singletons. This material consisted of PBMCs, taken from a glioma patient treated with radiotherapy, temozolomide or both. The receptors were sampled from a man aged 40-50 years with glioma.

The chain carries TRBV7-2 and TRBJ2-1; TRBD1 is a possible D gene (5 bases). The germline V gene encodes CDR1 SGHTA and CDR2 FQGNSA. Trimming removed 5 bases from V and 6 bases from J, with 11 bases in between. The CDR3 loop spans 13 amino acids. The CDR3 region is CASSKTVINEQFF. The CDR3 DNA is TGTGCCAGCAGCAAGACAGTGATCAATGAGCAGTTCTTC.

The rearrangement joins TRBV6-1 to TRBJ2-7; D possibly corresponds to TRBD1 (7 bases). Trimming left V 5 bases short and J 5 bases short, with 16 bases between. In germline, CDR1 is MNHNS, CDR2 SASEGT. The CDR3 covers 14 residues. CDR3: CASSFHRGGNEQYF. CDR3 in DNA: TGTGCCAGCAGTTTCCACAGGGGAGGAAACGAGCAGTACTTC.

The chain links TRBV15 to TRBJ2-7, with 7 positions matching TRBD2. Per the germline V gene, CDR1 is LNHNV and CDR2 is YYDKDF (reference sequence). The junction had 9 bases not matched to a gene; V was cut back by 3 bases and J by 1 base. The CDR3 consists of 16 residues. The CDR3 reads CATSRPSGRGSYEQYF. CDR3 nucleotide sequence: TGTGCCACCAGCAGGCCTAGCGGAAGGGGATCCTACGAGCAGTACTTC. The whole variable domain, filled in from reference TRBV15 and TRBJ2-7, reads DAMVIQNPRYQVTQFGKPVTLSCSQTLNHNVMYWYQQKSSQAPKLLFHYYDKDFNNEADTPDNFQSRRPNTSFCFLDIRSPGLGDTAMYLCATSRPSGRGSYEQYFGPGTRLTVT.

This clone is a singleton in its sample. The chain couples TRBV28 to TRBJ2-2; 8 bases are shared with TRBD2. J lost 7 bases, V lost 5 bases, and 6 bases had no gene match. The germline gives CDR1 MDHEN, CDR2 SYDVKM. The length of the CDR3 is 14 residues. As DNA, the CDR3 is TGTGCCAGCAGTGTGACTAGCGCGAGCGGGGAGCTGTTTTTT. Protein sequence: CASSVTSASGELFF.

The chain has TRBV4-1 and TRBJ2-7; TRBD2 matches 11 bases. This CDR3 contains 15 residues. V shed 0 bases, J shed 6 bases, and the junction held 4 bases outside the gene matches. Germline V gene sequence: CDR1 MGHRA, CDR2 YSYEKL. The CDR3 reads CASSQEGTSGSEQYF. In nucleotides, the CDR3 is TGCGCCAGCAGCCAAGAGGGGACTAGCGGTTCCGAGCAGTACTTC.

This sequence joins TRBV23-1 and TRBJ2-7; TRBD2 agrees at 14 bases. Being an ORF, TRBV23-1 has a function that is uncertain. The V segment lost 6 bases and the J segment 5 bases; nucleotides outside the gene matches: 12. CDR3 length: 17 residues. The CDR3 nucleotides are TGCGCCAGCAGCCGGCGACTAGCGGGAGGGCCGCCCCACGAGCAGTACTTC. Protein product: CASSRRLAGGPPHEQYF.

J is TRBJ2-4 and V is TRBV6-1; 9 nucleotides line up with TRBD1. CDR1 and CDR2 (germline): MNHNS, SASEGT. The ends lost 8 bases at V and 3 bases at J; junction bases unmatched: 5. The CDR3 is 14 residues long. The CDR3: CASRGQGFKNIQYF. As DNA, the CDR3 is TGTGCCAGCCGGGGACAGGGTTTCAAAAACATTCAGTACTTC.

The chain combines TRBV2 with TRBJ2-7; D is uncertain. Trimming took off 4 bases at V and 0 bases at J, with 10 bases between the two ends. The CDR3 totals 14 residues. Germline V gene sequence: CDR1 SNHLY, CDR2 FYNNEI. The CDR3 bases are TGTGCCAGCAGTGGTACTTTCAGCTCCTACGAGCAGTACTTC. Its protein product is CASSGTFSSYEQYF.